This TCR beta chain was sequenced for a study of Ad26.COV2.S vaccination and SARS-CoV-2 variants. Study results and limitations: Post-vaccination breadth of spike-specific CD8+ and CD4+ T cell responses was reportedly substantial.

Points on this clone: As yet, its antigen is unknown.

Unmatched junction bases numbered 5, after V lost 4 bases and J lost 2 bases. Germline V gene sequence: CDR1 MNHNY, CDR2 SVGAGI (reference sequence). This CDR3 has 15 amino acids. TCRdb's copy holds only in-frame clones and misses some; the assay was immunoSEQ multiplex PCR. The table includes 350,000 to 500,000 clones, 90% detected once. Specified treatment: about 20 received Ad26.COV2.S at low or high dose, single or two shots; about 5 received placebo; per-sample allocation not given. The samples were gathered on day 63 after the first injection of vaccine or placebo. This chain uses TRBV6-6 with TRBJ2-5; 9 nucleotides line up with TRBD2. The source of this sequence is a person between 18 and 59 years old who received the Ad26.COV2.S COVID-19 vaccine or a placebo. Sequencing used peripheral blood, obtained in a trial of Ad26.COV2.S vaccine versus placebo. CDR3 nucleotide sequence: TGTGCCAGCAGTTGGGGAGCGGGAGGACAAGAGACCCAGTACTTC. Amino acids: CASSWGAGGQETQYF.